This entry describes one TCR beta chain. Its specific antigen is unknown. Base qualities are not provided; no much larger clone lies one nucleotide away. The data are from a study of blood T cell repertoires in COVID-19 (dated by TCRdb to between 2020 and 2021). Describing the broader study: Collaborator samples came from the United States, Italy and Spain and covered acute and convalescent phases of COVID-19. The samples were drawn from the first 160 participants of the ongoing ImmuneRACE study and from 950 to 1,500 subjects provided by 6 global collaborators. Deeply sampled blood TCRbeta repertoires from subjects exposed to, actively infected with, or recovered from COVID-19 were included in the dataset. Nearly every sample came with metadata listing a de-identified subject ID, COVID-19 status, age in years and sex. Where available, HLA class I and class II types were taken from metadata supplied by the sample provider and were not determined by assay-based typing. The repertoires were made available in a free public database intended to serve as a resource for research on the immune response to SARS-CoV-2. The prospective study material was composed of cDNA or gDNA derived from T cells, B-cell-depleted T cells, or PBMCs. Summary of the overall study and its limitations: The quantity of clinical and demographic metadata differed by source and by participant and was supplied without curation.

Whole blood was collected in K2EDTA tubes by collaborating institutions according to the institutions' own protocols. For TCRbeta analysis, collaborators shipped samples in one of three forms: frozen whole blood, isolated PBMCs, or DNA extracted from either of those sample types. V and J are truncated by 6 bases and 4 bases respectively, leaving an intervening sequence of 13 bases. The germline V gene (reference sequence) sets CDR1 to LNHDA and CDR2 to SQIVND. The CDR3 sequence holds 13 residues, the cysteine and phenylalanine included. Of all the DNA, just the CDR3 is kept, 39 bases in frame from base 1. TCRbeta CDR3 regions were amplified from genomic DNA using the immunoSEQ Assay, a bias-controlled multiplex PCR. For the original study's pipeline: The number of nucleated cells in each sample was estimated by amplification of reference gene primers within the assay. To quantify the absolute abundance of each unique TCRbeta CDR3 rearrangement, sequence reads were collapsed and filtered. For each sample, productive Simpson clonality was calculated as the square root of Simpson's diversity index over productive rearrangements. TCRdb obtained this table from immuneACCESS and retained in-frame rearrangements with V and J assigned. These tables miss some clones; where compared with another copy, unresolved V genes account for less than half of the shortfall, and the remainder is unexplained. For V, J and clone size, that table is used; D and trimming come from the DNA. The sample has approximately 210,000 clones on record, around 88% of them singletons. Approximately 1.5% of the sample lies in the top ten.

The receptor chain draws on TRBV19 and TRBJ2-7, with the D gene too uncertain to name. This TCR derives from a man aged 18 to 30 with active or convalescent COVID-19. Sequenced input: peripheral blood. The CDR3: CASRDGGRYEQYF. The DNA reads as follows: TGTGCCAGTAGAGACGGCGGCCGGTACGAGCAGTACTTC.